Presented here are 22 T cell receptor beta chains from one specimen sequenced in a study of cytomegalovirus exposure and HLA in healthy donors. PCR amplification relied on 60 Vbeta primers (plus 13 Jbeta primers). The table came from immunoSEQ multiplex PCR; TCRdb's copy has only in-frame clones and leaves some out. The data contain over 130,000 clones, approximately 78% of them singletons. The specimen was PBMCs. The receptors stem from a woman aged 35 to 49 in good health and CMV-seropositive.

This clone has more than one count but fewer than ten. This chain connects TRBV2 to TRBJ2-1; 13 bases fit TRBD2. This CDR3 has 14 residues. CDR1 and CDR2 from the germline V gene are SNHLY and FYNNEI. V gave up 6 bases and J gave up 8 bases; unmatched junction bases: 4. The CDR3 bases are TGTGCCAGCAGGGGACTAGCGGGAATCGATGAGCAGTTCTTC. This codes for CASRGLAGIDEQFF.

The chain is built from TRBV2 and TRBJ2-1, with 8 bases that match TRBD1. Germline V gene lookup returns CDR1 SNHLY and CDR2 FYNNEI. CDR3 length: 15 residues. The trim removed 6 bases at V and 0 bases at J, leaving 4 bases unmatched. The CDR3 region is CASSTDRGSYNEQFF. For the CDR3, the DNA is TGTGCCAGCAGCACCGACAGGGGCTCCTACAATGAGCAGTTCTTC.

The chain couples TRBV7-2 to TRBJ2-7, with unresolved D. The CDR3 covers 13 residues. Germline V lookup: CDR1 SGHTA, CDR2 FQGNSA. V was shortened by 5 bases and J by 3 bases, with 11 bases between the two germline ends. CDR3 loop: CASSPGGGYEQYF. The CDR3 nucleotides are TGTGCCAGCAGCCCCGGCGGCGGCTACGAGCAGTACTTC.

In this sample, this clone turned up a few times. The J gene is TRBJ1-3, the V gene TRBV25-1, with D possibly being TRBD1 (5 bases). The CDR3 runs to 14 residues. Looked up from germline, CDR1 is MGHDK and CDR2 is SYGVNS. V shed 8 bases and J shed 1 base, with 12 bases lying between them. In DNA, the CDR3 is TGTGCCAGCGGGCAGGGTCTTTCTGGAAACACCATATATTTT. This encodes CASGQGLSGNTIYF.

The V call is TRBV28, the J call TRBJ2-1; no clear D. Trimming left V 4 bases short and J 10 bases short, with 8 bases between. The CDR3 is 11 amino acids. Germline V gene sequence: CDR1 MDHEN, CDR2 SYDVKM. CDR3 loop: CASSSPREQFF. For the CDR3, the DNA is TGTGCCAGCAGTTCCCCTAGGGAGCAGTTCTTC.

V gene TRBV5-1 combines with J gene TRBJ1-2, with 7 bases identical to TRBD1. This CDR3 region has 14 residues. The V gene end was trimmed by 3 bases and the J gene end by 6 bases; junction bases not matched to a gene: 8. Germline CDR1 reads SGHRS; CDR2 reads YFSETQ. The CDR3 nucleotides are TGCGCCAGCAGCTATGGACAGGCCGTGGATGGCTACACCTTC. It translates to CASSYGQAVDGYTF.

This clone was found a few times. The V call is TRBV14, the J call TRBJ2-2; 11 bases fit TRBD2. Losses at the gene ends were 2 bases for V and 5 bases for J; bases not matched to a gene: 1. Germline CDR1 is SGHDN and CDR2 is FVKESK. The CDR3 loop spans 15 amino acids. The CDR3 nucleotides are TGTGCCAGCAGCCAACTAGCGGGAGGAACCGGGGAGCTGTTTTTT. It encodes CASSQLAGGTGELFF. Drawing the rest from reference TRBV14 and TRBJ2-2, the complete variable domain is EAGVTQFPSHSVIEKGQTVTLRCDPISGHDNLYWYRRVMGKEIKFLLHFVKESKQDESGMPNNRFLAERTGGTYSTLKVQPAELEDSGVYFCASSQLAGGTGELFFGEGSRLTVL.

The rearrangement uses TRBV29-1 and TRBJ2-1, with 12 bases aligning to TRBD2. The CDR3 extends over 17 amino acids. Unmatched junction bases numbered 8, after V lost 4 bases and J lost 1 base. Germline-derived CDR1 and CDR2 are SQVTM and ANQGSEA. The CDR3 nucleotides are TGCAGCGTTGGGGCTAGCGGGAGGGCCTTATCCTACAATGAGCAGTTCTTC. Amino acids: CSVGASGRALSYNEQFF.

The chain employs TRBV19 and TRBJ2-3; TRBD2 matches at 14 bases. Per the germline V gene, CDR1 is LNHDA and CDR2 is SQIVND (reference sequence). The ends lost 6 bases at V and 10 bases at J; junction bases unmatched: 9. The CDR3 totals 15 residues. The DNA for the CDR3 is TGTGCCAGTAGGCCTGCCGGGACTAGCGGGAGTCCGCAGTATTTT. Amino acids: CASRPAGTSGSPQYF.

This chain connects TRBV11-3 to TRBJ2-7; D is unclear. Between the trimmed V and J ends, which lost 1 base and 0 bases, there was a span of 4 bases. The CDR3 length is 13 residues. Germline V gene sequence: CDR1 SGHNT, CDR2 YENEEA. CDR3 sequence: CASSLAVSYEQYF. The CDR3 region has the DNA TGTGCCAGCAGCTTAGCGGTCTCCTACGAGCAGTACTTC. Complete variable domain (other parts from reference TRBV11-3 and TRBJ2-7): EAGVVQSPRYKIIEKKQPVAFWCNPISGHNTLYWYLQNLGQGPELLIRYENEEAVDDSQLPKDRFSAERLKGVDSTLKIQPAELGDSAVYLCASSLAVSYEQYFGPGTRLTVT.

This clone was detected a few times. The chain links TRBV6-6 to TRBJ1-4; no definite D call. The CDR3 runs 15 residues. V was cut by 5 bases and J by 8 bases, with 18 bases left in between. From germline, CDR1 is MNHNY and CDR2 SVGAGI (reference sequence). CDR3 coding DNA: TGTGCCAGCAGTAGCGCCGGGAGTGCTCTGGAAAAACTGTTTTTT. This sequence encodes CASSSAGSALEKLFF.

The gene calls are TRBV5-1 and TRBJ2-7; TRBD2 aligns across 16 bases. The length of the CDR3 is 14 residues. CDR1 is SGHRS and CDR2 is YFSETQ in the germline V gene. V shed 4 bases, J shed 12 bases, and the junction held 7 bases outside the gene matches. CDR3: CASSQGLAGGLRYF. The CDR3 DNA follows: TGCGCCAGCAGCCAGGGACTAGCGGGAGGGCTGAGGTACTTC.

The chain uses TRBV5-4 and TRBJ2-5; D call uncertain. V dropped 0 bases and J dropped 5 bases, with 8 bases sitting between them. This CDR3 comprises 13 residues. Germline V gene data show CDR1 as SGHNT and CDR2 as YYREEE (reference sequence). CDR3 protein: CASSLDPQETQYF. The CDR3, as DNA: TGTGCCAGCAGCTTGGACCCCCAGGAGACCCAGTACTTC.

The rearrangement uses TRBV7-6 and TRBJ2-5, with D possibly TRBD1 on 6 matching bases. The J call may be in error: the DNA end matches TRBJ2-7 better. Looked up from germline, CDR1 is SGHVS and CDR2 is FNYEAQ. This CDR3 comprises 15 residues. The CDR3 DNA reads TGTGCCAGCAGCTTAGAAGGGCAGGGGACCTACGAGCAGTACTTC. It yields the protein CASSLEGQGTYEQYF.

The V gene is TRBV27, the J gene TRBJ1-1, with TRBD1 as a possible D gene (5 bases). The CDR3 consists of 18 residues. V was pared by 5 bases and J by 5 bases, with 27 bases between. Germline V gene sequence: CDR1 MNHEY, CDR2 SMNVEV (reference sequence). The CDR3 DNA reads as TGTGCCAGCAGTCGGGGGGTTATTGTCGGTGGGCTAGTTACTGAAGCTTTCTTT. The encoded protein is CASSRGVIVGGLVTEAFF.

V usage is TRBV2 and J usage is TRBJ1-4, with D possibly matching TRBD1 (5 bases). Germline V gene data show CDR1 as SNHLY and CDR2 as FYNNEI. Trimming removed 5 bases from V and 1 base from J, with 8 bases in between. This CDR3 comprises 14 residues. CDR3 sequence reads: CASSLQGTNEKLFF. DNA for the CDR3: TGTGCCAGCAGTCTCCAGGGAACTAATGAAAAACTGTTTTTT. Complete variable domain (other parts from reference TRBV2 and TRBJ1-4): EPEVTQTPSHQVTQMGQEVILRCVPISNHLYFYWYRQILGQKVEFLVSFYNNEISEKSEIFDDQFSVERPDGSNFTLKIRSTKLEDSAMYFCASSLQGTNEKLFFGSGTQLSVL.

This clone turned up a few times. This sequence joins TRBV10-1 and TRBJ2-3; TRBD2 is a possible D gene (5 bases). V lost 0 bases to trimming and J lost 1 base, with 11 bases between them. Germline V CDR1 and CDR2: WNHNN, SYGVQD (reference sequence). The CDR3 spans 16 residues. The CDR3 DNA is TGCGCCAGCAGTGAGTCAGCGGCGTCCGGCACAGATACGCAGTATTTT. Its protein is CASSESAASGTDTQYF.

V gene TRBV10-3 combines with J gene TRBJ2-1, with D unclear. Germline V gives CDR1 ENHRY, CDR2 SYGVKD. The CDR3 runs 12 residues. Trimming shortened V by 3 bases and J by 4 bases, and 4 bases separated the two germline ends. The CDR3 spells CAISDRYNEQFF. The CDR3 coding sequence is TGTGCCATCAGTGATAGATACAATGAGCAGTTCTTC.

The chain is built from TRBV5-5 and TRBJ2-3, with D possibly TRBD2 on 6 matching bases. Trimming pared 6 bases from V and 2 bases from J, leaving 19 bases between. CDR1 SGHKS and CDR2 YYEKEE come from the germline V gene (reference sequence). This CDR3 is built from 16 residues. The CDR3 reads CASIRTPGADTDTQYF. CDR3 bases: TGTGCCAGCATCCGTACTCCGGGAGCGGACACAGATACGCAGTATTTT. The full variable domain, its missing parts supplied by reference TRBV5-5 and TRBJ2-3, is DAGVTQSPTHLIKTRGQQVTLRCSPISGHKSVSWYQQVLGQGPQFIFQYYEKEERGRGNFPDRFSARQFPNYSSELNVNALLLGDSALYLCASIRTPGADTDTQYFGPGTRLTVL.

The gene calls are TRBV6-5 and TRBJ1-2; D ambiguous. This CDR3 is 12 amino acids long. CDR1 and CDR2 from the germline V gene are MNHEY and SVGAGI. Between the trimmed V and J ends, which lost 2 bases and 4 bases, there was a span of 5 bases. CDR3 region: CASSYDTYGYTF. CDR3 in DNA: TGTGCCAGCAGTTACGACACCTATGGCTACACCTTC.

The V call is TRBV11-3, the J call TRBJ2-3, with 8 bases matching TRBD1. This CDR3 has 17 amino acids. V dropped 5 bases and J dropped 5; count of bases not matched to a gene: 15. The V gene's germline CDR1 is SGHNT and CDR2 YENEEA. The CDR3 DNA reads TGTGCCAGCAGCGGCTCCGGGACAGGAGGCCCCCGAGATACGCAGTATTTT. It yields the protein CASSGSGTGGPRDTQYF.

This clone was counted only a few times. The CDR3 reads CASSQTGTEYNEQFF. DNA for the CDR3: TGTGCCAGCAGCCAAACCGGGACAGAGTACAATGAGCAGTTCTTC. This chain joins TRBV13 and TRBJ2-1; 7 bases are a match to TRBD1. V trimming: 5 bases; J trimming: 4 bases; junction bases outside the gene matches: 8. Germline-derived CDR1 and CDR2 are PRHDT and FYEKMQ (reference sequence). The CDR3 sequence is 15 residues long. The variable domain in full, completed from reference TRBV13 and TRBJ2-1, reads AAGVIQSPRHLIKEKRETATLKCYPIPRHDTVYWYQQGPGQDPQFLISFYEKMQSDKGSIPDRFSAQQFSDYHSELNMSSLELGDSALYFCASSQTGTEYNEQFFGPGTRLTVL.